This entry is about one TCR beta chain. Its antigen is currently unknown. The germline gives CDR1 SGHTA, CDR2 FQGNSA. The CDR3 runs 15 residues. V lost 1 base, J lost 1 base, and 10 bases lay in between. This sample is part of a study of beta chain features in type 1 diabetes. Purity exceeding 95% was reached by all sorted populations. Points from the study as a whole: Among all four CD4+ subsets, Type 1 diabetes patients had TCRB CDR3s that were moderately but significantly shorter.

Expressed TCRB transcripts got sequenced, as all isolated RNA was reverse transcribed. Deep immunoSEQ sequencing covered naive, central memory and regulatory T cell samples. The protocol was immunoSEQ multiplex PCR, while the TCRdb copy is restricted to in-frame clones and leaves out a portion. Of 600,000 to 700,000 clones listed, around 11% are singletons. This receptor was identified in a man aged 30 to 45 with type 1 diabetes. This chain uses TRBV7-2 with TRBJ1-1; no clear D gene. Sequences were obtained from naive CD4+ T cells from blood. The CDR3 DNA sequence: TGTGCCAGCAGCTTAGGGCCGGGAGAGAACACTGAAGCTTTCTTT. This codes for CASSLGPGENTEAFF.